Listed here are 29 T cell receptor beta chains from one sample, sequenced in a study of blood T cell repertoires in COVID-19. Only in-frame clones appear in the TCRdb table, and some are missing; sequencing was by immunoSEQ multiplex PCR. The sample has approximately 300,000 clones, 86% seen once. The sequenced sample was PBMCs or T cells enriched from blood (not recorded which). These TCRs come from a woman aged 18-29 years who had recovered from COVID-19.

This sequence joins TRBV6-5 and TRBJ1-1, with a weak D call TRBD1 (6 bases). Germline V gene data show CDR1 as MNHEY and CDR2 as SVGAGI. Trimming cost V 0 bases and J 4 bases, with 12 bases left between them. CDR3 length: 15 residues. The CDR3 DNA sequence: TGTGCCAGCAGTTACTCTTCGGGGGGCGGCACTGAAGCTTTCTTT. Protein: CASSYSSGGGTEAFF.

This clone was seen a handful of times. The chain links TRBV7-9 to TRBJ1-1; D gene uncertain. CDR3 length equals 13 residues. CDR1 and CDR2 from the germline V gene are SEHNR and FQNEAQ (reference sequence). V lost 5 bases to trimming and J lost 3 bases, with 10 bases between them. The CDR3 sequence is CASSPPEDTEAFF. Written as DNA, the CDR3 is TGTGCCAGCAGCCCACCCGAGGACACTGAAGCTTTCTTT.

This chain joins TRBV6-5 and TRBJ2-1, with 10 bases that match TRBD1. Germline V gives CDR1 MNHEY, CDR2 SVGAGI. V was clipped by 10 bases and J by 8 bases; unmatched bases: 14. This CDR3 contains 15 residues. The CDR3 loop reads CATRSPGQGRDEQFF. In DNA form, the CDR3 reads TGTGCCACCAGATCGCCGGGACAGGGGAGGGATGAGCAGTTCTTC.

The chain has TRBV9 and TRBJ2-1; a possible D gene is TRBD2 (5 bases). V lost 1 base and J 0 bases, leaving 23 bases between the germline ends. The germline CDR1 and CDR2 sequences are SGDLS and YYNGEE. There are 20 residues in the CDR3. The CDR3 is CASSVSAEYGRVSSYNEQFF. CDR3 sequence (DNA): TGTGCCAGCAGCGTATCAGCGGAGTATGGGCGGGTGAGCTCCTACAATGAGCAGTTCTTC.

This rearrangement joins TRBV4-2 to TRBJ2-3, with TRBD1 matching over 11 bases. CDR1 and CDR2 from the germline V gene are LGHNA and YNFKEQ. V lost 3 bases, J lost 5 bases, and 13 bases stayed unmatched. This CDR3 spans 18 amino acids. This chain's CDR3 is CASSQLSPGQGAGDTQYF. The CDR3 coding sequence is TGTGCCAGCAGCCAGTTGTCCCCCGGACAGGGGGCTGGAGATACGCAGTATTTT.

This chain connects TRBV3-1 (or the pseudogene TRBV3-2) to TRBJ2-1; 11 bases match TRBD2. V lost 8 bases, J lost 6 bases, and 12 bases stayed unmatched. From germline, CDR1 is LGHDT and CDR2 YNNKEL (reference sequence). This CDR3 region has 16 residues. CDR3 region: CASHKTTSGIGNEQFF. In nucleotides, the CDR3 is TGTGCCAGCCATAAAACGACTAGCGGGATCGGCAATGAGCAGTTCTTC.

The gene calls are TRBV10-3 and TRBJ2-7; D may be TRBD2 (6 bases). CDR1 and CDR2 from the germline V gene are ENHRY and SYGVKD. V was clipped by 10 bases and J by 2 bases, with 15 bases between them. The length of the CDR3 is 13 residues. This CDR3 is CATLSGPTYEQYF. The CDR3 DNA is TGTGCCACCTTGAGCGGGCCAACCTACGAGCAGTACTTC.

On this clone: Different DNA sequences within this sample yield the same CDR3. The chain is built from TRBV7-2 and TRBJ1-4, with 7 bases aligning to TRBD1. V gave up 5 bases and J gave up 0 bases; unmatched junction bases: 3. The germline V gene has CDR1 SGHTA and CDR2 FQGNSA. This CDR3 comprises 15 residues. DNA for the CDR3: TGTGCCAGCAGCAGTCAGGGGGCAACTAATGAAAAACTGTTTTTT. Its translation: CASSSQGATNEKLFF.

This clone was seen a single time. The rearrangement links TRBV27 to TRBJ1-2; D unclear. The CDR3 loop spans 12 amino acids. CDR1 and CDR2 (germline): MNHEY, SMNVEV (reference sequence). Trimming removed 7 bases at V and 4 bases at J, with 10 bases between. The CDR3 sequence: CASKTGGYGYTF. CDR3 DNA sequence: TGTGCCAGCAAGACTGGAGGCTATGGCTACACCTTC.

The J gene is TRBJ2-3, the V gene TRBV6-5; D remains unclear. Germline-derived CDR1 and CDR2 are MNHEY and SVGAGI. The CDR3 length is 14 residues. The V end lost 6 bases, the J end lost 3 bases, and 13 bases lay between the germline ends. The CDR3 coding sequence is TGTGCCAGCAGCCAGCGCCTCTCGACAGATACGCAGTATTTT. This encodes CASSQRLSTDTQYF.

The chain has TRBV5-4 and TRBJ1-2, with a tentative D call TRBD1 (6 bases). The CDR3 runs to 14 residues. The V and J ends lost 4 bases and 5 bases respectively, with 15 bases between them. Per the germline V gene, CDR1 is SGHNT and CDR2 is YYREEE (reference sequence). CDR3 DNA sequence: TGTGCCAGCAGCCAGAGGGGGAACCTATATGGCTACACCTTC. Translation gives CASSQRGNLYGYTF.

The rearrangement joins TRBV2 to TRBJ2-5, with D possibly being TRBD1 (6 bases). Germline-derived CDR1 and CDR2 are SNHLY and FYNNEI. The V end lost 2 bases, the J end lost 4 bases, and 14 bases lay between the germline ends. The CDR3 has 15 amino acids. For the CDR3, the DNA is TGTGCCAGCAGTGAAAAGTCGGGACATATAGAGACCCAGTACTTC. As protein: CASSEKSGHIETQYF.

CDR3 sequence: CASSDVYNNEQFF. The CDR3 bases are TGTGCCAGCAGTGACGTCTATAACAATGAGCAGTTCTTC. This chain joins TRBV6-1 and TRBJ2-1, with unresolved D. The ends were cut back, 3 bases at V and 5 bases at J, with 8 bases in the middle. In germline, CDR1 is MNHNS, CDR2 SASEGT. The CDR3 loop spans 13 amino acids.

The chain uses TRBV7-9 and TRBJ2-5; D gene ambiguous. Germline V gene lookup returns CDR1 SEHNR and CDR2 FQNEAQ (reference sequence). V shed 1 base and J shed 6 bases, with 15 bases lying between them. The CDR3 is 15 amino acids. Here the CDR3 reads CASSLDLRGVQTQYF. The CDR3 nucleotides read TGTGCCAGCAGCTTAGATTTACGAGGAGTTCAGACCCAGTACTTC.

The V and J genes are TRBV10-1 and TRBJ1-1, with 12 bases matching TRBD1. The CDR3 is made up of 15 amino acids. Germline CDR1 and CDR2: WNHNN and SYGVQD (reference sequence). After removal of 6 bases from V and 4 bases from J, the junction contained 6 bases not matched to a gene. DNA of the CDR3: TGCGCCAGCAGAAGGGACAGGGGGCTTGGCACTGAAGCTTTCTTT. Its protein product is CASRRDRGLGTEAFF.

The count of this clone is one. The CDR3 DNA is TGCGCCAGCAGCTTTGGACAGGGGCCCTACAATGAGCAGTTCTTC. Protein product: CASSFGQGPYNEQFF. The chain recombines TRBV5-1 with TRBJ2-1; the match to TRBD1 covers 9 bases. The CDR3 spans 15 residues. CDR1 and CDR2 (germline): SGHRS, YFSETQ. The trim removed 2 bases at V and 2 bases at J, leaving 2 bases unmatched.

The genes are TRBV7-3 and TRBJ2-1, with 7 bases fitting TRBD1. The CDR3 is 15 amino acids. The trim removed 5 bases at V and 2 bases at J, leaving 6 bases unmatched. Germline loops: CDR1 SGHTA, CDR2 FQGTGA. CDR3 protein: CASSNRGGTYNEQFF. DNA for the CDR3: TGTGCCAGCAGCAACAGGGGCGGCACCTACAATGAGCAGTTCTTC.

V gene TRBV10-2 combines with J gene TRBJ2-3; D may be TRBD2 (5 bases). The V gene's germline CDR1 is WSHSY and CDR2 SAAADI. The CDR3 is made up of 15 amino acids. V was trimmed by 2 bases and J by 0 bases, leaving 9 bases between them. The CDR3 DNA sequence: TGCGCCAGCAGTGAGCAACGGACTAGCACAGATACGCAGTATTTT. Protein: CASSEQRTSTDTQYF.

The chain employs TRBV4-3 and TRBJ2-1; 9 nucleotides align to TRBD2. The germline CDR1 and CDR2 sequences are LGHNA and YSLEER. V shed 0 bases and J 4 bases; nucleotides not matched to a gene: 7. The CDR3 length is 17 residues. CDR3: CASSQESGTSLYNEQFF. In nucleotides, the CDR3 is TGCGCCAGCAGCCAAGAGTCCGGGACTAGCCTTTACAATGAGCAGTTCTTC.

The J gene is TRBJ2-7, the V gene TRBV5-1, with TRBD1 identical over 10 bases. Germline V gene lookup returns CDR1 SGHRS and CDR2 YFSETQ. The CDR3 covers 15 residues. V shed 4 bases, J shed 4 bases, and the junction held 8 bases outside the gene matches. The CDR3 is CASSDPTGGGYEQYF. The CDR3 DNA follows: TGCGCCAGCAGCGATCCGACAGGGGGCGGGTACGAGCAGTACTTC.

This clone was observed a single time. This chain uses TRBV9 with TRBJ2-7; 8 bases are shared with TRBD1. This CDR3 region has 13 residues. Unmatched junction bases numbered 5, after V lost 3 bases and J lost 6 bases. CDR1 and CDR2 from the germline V gene are SGDLS and YYNGEE. Here the CDR3 reads CASSGQGYGEQYF. CDR3 coding DNA: TGTGCCAGCAGCGGACAGGGGTATGGCGAGCAGTACTTC. The complete variable domain, with remaining parts taken from reference TRBV9 and TRBJ2-7, reads DSGVTQTPKHLITATGQRVTLRCSPRSGDLSVYWYQQSLDQGLQFLIQYYNGEERAKGNILERFSAQQFPDLHSELNLSSLELGDSALYFCASSGQGYGEQYFGPGTRLTVT.

The CDR3 DNA sequence: TGTGCCAGCAGTGAGTCGAGACAGGAAGCTTTCTTT. This translates into CASSESRQEAFF. This sequence joins TRBV2 and TRBJ1-1, with D possibly being TRBD1 (5 bases). Germline assignment: CDR1 SNHLY and CDR2 FYNNEI. The CDR3 runs to 12 residues. V was clipped by 3 bases and J by 8 bases, with 10 bases between them.

The V call is TRBV7-6, the J call TRBJ2-1, with 10 bases that match TRBD1. The CDR3 runs 18 residues. Germline trimming cut 3 bases from V and 3 bases from J; bases unmatched to any gene: 11. The V gene's germline CDR1 is SGHVS and CDR2 FNYEAQ. CDR3 amino acids: CASSFYPSGTGDYNEQFF. CDR3 sequence (DNA): TGTGCCAGCAGCTTCTACCCATCCGGGACAGGGGACTACAATGAGCAGTTCTTC.

The chain joins TRBV2 to TRBJ1-1; no firm D call. The CDR3 contains 12 residues. Germline loops: CDR1 SNHLY, CDR2 FYNNEI. The V end lost 6 bases, the J end lost 8 bases, and 13 bases lay between the germline ends. The CDR3 sequence: CASRETGEEAFF. The DNA of the CDR3 is TGTGCCAGCAGGGAGACGGGAGAGGAAGCTTTCTTT.

V and J are TRBV7-2 and TRBJ2-1, with D perhaps TRBD1 (5 bases). CDR1 and CDR2 from the germline V gene are SGHTA and FQGNSA. CDR3 size: 15 residues. Trimming removed 5 bases at V and 8 bases at J, with 19 bases between. CDR3 coding DNA: TGTGCCAGCAGCCTACAGGCTGGGTCTGGCGATGAGCAGTTCTTC. Its translation is CASSLQAGSGDEQFF.

The rearrangement uses TRBV7-8 and TRBJ2-7; the D gene is possibly TRBD2 (8 bases). Germline values: CDR1 SGHVS, CDR2 FQNEAQ. V lost 3 bases and J 4 bases, leaving 13 bases between the germline ends. The length of the CDR3 is 14 residues. CDR3 coding DNA: TGTGCCAGCAGCTTCGGGGGGGACAGTTACGAGCAGTACTTC. Translated: CASSFGGDSYEQYF.

The chain is built from TRBV18 and TRBJ1-1; weak D call: TRBD1 (5 bases). V lost 3 bases to trimming and J lost 5 bases, with 13 bases between them. This CDR3 is 14 amino acids long. Germline V gives CDR1 KGHSH, CDR2 LQKENI. CDR3 sequence: CASSPGHRGTEAFF. CDR3 DNA: TGTGCCAGCTCACCCGGACACCGGGGGACTGAAGCTTTCTTT. The entire variable domain, with the rest obtained from reference TRBV18 and TRBJ1-1, is as follows: NAGVMQNPRHLVRRRGQEARLRCSPMKGHSHVYWYRQLPEEGLKFMVYLQKENIIDESGMPKERFSAEFPKEGPSILRIQQVVRGDSAAYFCASSPGHRGTEAFFGQGTRLTVV.

This chain's CDR3 is CASSEARVVAFF. CDR3 nucleotide sequence: TGCGCCAGCAGTGAAGCCAGGGTCGTGGCTTTCTTT. The chain couples TRBV10-2 to TRBJ1-1; weak D call: TRBD1 (5 bases). This CDR3 is built from 12 residues. Trimming removed 3 bases from V and 11 bases from J, with 13 bases in between. Germline lookup yields CDR1 WSHSY and CDR2 SAAADI.

The gene calls are TRBV24-1 and TRBJ1-1; 11 nucleotides align to TRBD1. Per germline, CDR1 KGHDR and CDR2 SFDVKD. CDR3 length: 19 residues. The trim removed 3 bases at V and 4 bases at J, leaving 15 bases unmatched. The CDR3 nucleotides read TGTGCCACCAGTGATGGATCGCGGGGACAGGGGGAAGGAGGCACTGAAGCTTTCTTT. The encoded protein is CATSDGSRGQGEGGTEAFF.